This T cell receptor beta chain was identified during a study of Ad26.COV2.S vaccination and SARS-CoV-2 variants. Treatment described: about 20 received Ad26.COV2.S at low or high dose, single or two shots; about 5 received placebo; per-sample allocation not given. At day 63 after the first vaccine or placebo injection, samples were drawn. Sequencing was performed with immunoSEQ multiplex PCR; in TCRdb, only in-frame clones are kept and a portion is missing. The sample lists roughly 320,000 clones, around 86% seen once, with approximately 3.6% in the top ten. The sequencing used peripheral blood, collected in a trial of Ad26.COV2.S vaccine versus placebo. This sequence originates from a person aged 18-60 years who received the Ad26.COV2.S COVID-19 vaccine or a placebo.

CDR3: CASSSLGSNNNEQFF. CDR3 nucleotide sequence: TGTGCCAGCAGTTCGTTGGGCAGCAACAACAATGAGCAGTTCTTC. The chain employs TRBV27 and TRBJ2-1; no definite D call. CDR1 is MNHEY, CDR2 SMNVEV, per germline (reference sequence). The germline V and J ends were trimmed by 4 bases and 5 bases, with 15 bases remaining between them. The CDR3 is 15 amino acids.